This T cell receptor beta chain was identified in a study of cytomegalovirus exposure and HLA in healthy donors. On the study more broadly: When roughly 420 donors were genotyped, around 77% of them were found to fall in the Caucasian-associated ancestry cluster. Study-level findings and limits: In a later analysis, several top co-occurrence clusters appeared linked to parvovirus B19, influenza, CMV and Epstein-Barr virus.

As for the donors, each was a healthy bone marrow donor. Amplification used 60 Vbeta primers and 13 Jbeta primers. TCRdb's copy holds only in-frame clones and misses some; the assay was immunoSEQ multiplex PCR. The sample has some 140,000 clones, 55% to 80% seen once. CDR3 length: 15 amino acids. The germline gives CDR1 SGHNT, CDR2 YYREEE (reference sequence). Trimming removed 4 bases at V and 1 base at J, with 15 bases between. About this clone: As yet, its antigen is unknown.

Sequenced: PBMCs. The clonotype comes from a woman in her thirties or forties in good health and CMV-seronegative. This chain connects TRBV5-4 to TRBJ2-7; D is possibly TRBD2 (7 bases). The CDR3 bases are TGTGCCAGCAGCCCGCGCGGGGGCCGATCCTACGAGCAGTACTTC. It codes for CASSPRGGRSYEQYF.